Below, one TCR beta chain is given with its context. It lacks a known antigen. No base-level quality is on record; no much larger clone is a single base apart. Library preparation was by the immunoSEQ multiplex PCR assay. For the multiplex PCR, a mixture combining 60 forward primers for TCR Vbeta segments and 13 reverse primers for TCR Jbeta segments was used. Amplification of the CDR3 region of rearranged TCR beta genes was performed with a multiplex PCR assay on genomic DNA. On the Illumina HiSeq System, the amplified TCR beta libraries were sequenced as 87-base-pair reads. Per the source publication's procedure: Across the 666 repertoires, a later analysis counted some 81 million unique TCR beta chains, 9.5 million to 12 million of which were shared by at least two donors. To remove PCR and sequencing errors, raw reads were error-corrected and collapsed into unique sequences using a nearest-neighbor algorithm that merged closely related sequences. Alignment of CDR3 sequences to IMGT reference sequences was used to assign V, D and J gene segments. Each retained sequence needed at least a six-nucleotide match to both a V gene segment and a J gene segment. Rearrangements were called productive when the CDR3 lacked stop codons and stayed in frame with V and J; all others were non-productive. CDR3 was defined by IMGT convention, running from the second conserved V-encoded cysteine to the conserved J-encoded phenylalanine. The earlier analysis of about 620 of the donors excluded sequences that lacked an unambiguous match to a single V gene segment. In an earlier analysis of several hundred of the donors, V segments were called functional above 56.7% productive rearrangements and were called segregating when the between-donor standard deviation exceeded 5%. To diagnose cytomegalovirus status from the catalog of TCR beta chain sequences, a statistical classification framework was built. In a later analysis, V and J genes were assigned by comparing TCR nucleotide sequences against IMGT/GENE-DB human TR gene sequences. The TCRdist pipeline was used in a later analysis to assign CDR3 sequences and most-parsimonious VDJ recombination scenarios. In a later analysis, every TCR beta chain was defined by the combination of its CDR3 amino acid sequence and its V-gene family, and reads without a unique V-gene family were dropped. In a later analysis, 500 to 650 highly shared, low-generation-probability nucleotide sequences were removed to address suspected cross-contamination and a sequencing artifact. In a later analysis, a clonal expansion index was calculated for each public chain from normalized within-repertoire ranks of inferred template counts. Generation probabilities in a later analysis came from a VDJ recombination model fitted to out-of-frame rearrangements, and those results were checked against IGoR. In a later analysis, hypergeometric tests were used to score TCR-TCR, TCR-HLA and TCR-CMV co-occurrence, with a repertoire-size bias correction applied to TCR pairs. In a later analysis, false discovery rates were estimated by permuting HLA or CMV assignments 20 times. In a later analysis, co-occurring TCRs were grouped using DBSCAN, with TCRdist sequence similarity added in when clustering inside HLA-allele-positive subsets. Repertoires with fewer than 30,000 or more than 120,000 public chains, plus five repertoires with anomalous nucleotide sharing, were excluded from co-occurrence clustering. The table comes from immuneACCESS by way of TCRdb, which keeps in-frame sequences with V and J called. Part of the clones is missing from these tables; in studies checked, under half for an unresolved V gene and the rest for unknown reasons. V and J calls and clone size are copied from that table; D and trimming were computed from the DNA. For this sample there are 100,000 to 150,000 clones; roughly four fifths appear just once. The ten largest make up about 1% of the sample.

The data derive from a study of cytomegalovirus exposure and HLA in healthy donors (dated by TCRdb to the late 2010s). About the study as a whole: An earlier analysis of under 600 of the donors reported more than 250 Gb of sequence data and 100 million to 140 million unique TCR beta sequences from around 200 million T cells. An early release covering more than 500 HLA-typed donors comprised 300 to 350 gigabases of sequencing data and tens of millions of unique TCR sequences. Of the 300 to 400 genotyped donors, approximately 80% fell in the genetic ancestry cluster associated with self-reported Caucasian donors. The study aimed to test whether signatures of past pathogen exposure could be identified by cataloging public T cell receptors. Using immunosequencing, the study profiled T cell repertoires from about 610 subjects and related those repertoires to cytomegalovirus serostatus. In addition to the first cohort of 666 subjects, a separate validation cohort of around 110 different subjects was used. To predict cytomegalovirus infection status, the study brought together high-throughput TCR immunosequencing, statistical association of individual TCRs with disease status, and machine learning. To study patterns of TCR occurrence, a later analysis re-analyzed previously published TCR beta repertoires from around 700 donors and added high-resolution HLA genotyping. In the later analysis, no new phenotypic data were used to find candidate immune exposures; instead, reliance was placed on TCR beta sequences and their occurrence across donors. In an earlier analysis of 587 of the donors, high-throughput TCR beta sequencing was used to judge whether each TCR beta V gene segment behaved as functional or pseudogenic. Donor age, sex, ethnicity and CMV serostatus were compiled together with the repertoire data. A later genetic analysis used genome-wide SNP genotypes for about 55% of the 666 donors, treating that subset as a discovery cohort. All discovery cohort repertoires had been generated using a single sequencing platform. Both class I and class II loci were covered by HLA typing, at four-digit resolution. The number of typed donors differed by locus: 629-630 for A, B, C, DRB1 and DQB1; 500 to 550 for DQA1; 606 for DPA1; and some 450 for DPB1. Because of strong linkage in the cohort, 4 to 6 DR-DQ haplotypes were treated as single units for association and clustering. Among around 400 genotyped donors of the cohort, an average of roughly 230,000 unique TCR beta nucleotide sequences was sequenced per donor, of which about 18% were non-productive.

On the study overall, not on this receptor specifically: The only immune exposure information available for the cohort was CMV serostatus. Cytomegalovirus status was reported to be diagnosed by the classifier with high specificity and sensitivity in both the original and validation cohorts. While some public TCRs were present in many individuals, most TCR sequences turned up only very rarely across donors. In a later analysis, HLA-associated TCR beta chains were found to be more clonally expanded and to have lower generation probabilities than equally common non-associated chains. V-gene and J-gene trimming of TCR beta chains was associated with a missense DCLRE1C variant in a later genetic analysis, and the association was replicated in an independent cohort. The 87-base-pair reads could not distinguish some IMGT-functional V segments, including TRBV6-2 and TRBV6-3, so those segments were excluded. The study listed 164 TCR beta chains as associated with cytomegalovirus. A further reported finding was that TCR beta sequences accurately predicted the HLA-A and HLA-B alleles for most subjects in the first cohort. According to a later analysis, most CMV-associated TCR beta chains appeared to be HLA-restricted, and the HLA associations seemed to be driven largely by CMV exposure. Only TCR beta chains were sequenced in this cohort, and the absence of alpha or paired-chain data limited detectable features. According to a later analysis, TCR association rates differed among HLA loci, with DRB1 alleles showing the most associated TCRs and HLA-C alleles showing the fewest. Because HLA typing was missing for some donors at each locus, association tests included only the typed subset. In a later genetic analysis, fewer N-insertions in productive TCRs were reported among donors in an Asian-associated ancestry cluster than the roughly 700-donor mean. According to a later analysis, parvovirus B19, influenza, CMV and Epstein-Barr virus appeared linked to several top co-occurrence clusters. In an earlier analysis of several hundred of the donors, most TCR beta V segments were observed in productive rearrangements about 87% or about 30% of the time, broadly matching IMGT annotations. The authors suggested that the approach could potentially be extended to other disease states and immunological phenotypes. The earlier analysis of about 600 of the donors excluded approximately 17 rarely observed V segments, including chromosome 9 orphons, because counts were too low. At a false discovery rate of 0.05, a later analysis linked some 18,000 TCR beta sequences to specific HLA alleles. Strong co-occurrence of HLA alleles, especially DR and DQ, made assigning TCR associations to individual alleles difficult. Sequencing depth was assumed to be roughly uniform across donors in the presence/absence analyses, though that assumption may not hold. A few of the identified cytomegalovirus-associated TCR beta chains were confirmed in vitro to be specific for cytomegalovirus antigens. The sequencing pipeline was judged likely to have produced a cluster of highly shared sequence variants as a technical artifact. Linkage disequilibrium might explain the correlated functional status among segregating V segments, but an unknown experimental factor could not be ruled out.

The cohort comprised 710 or so healthy bone marrow donors. At the time of sampling, every cohort member was nominally healthy, though immune exposures that went unrecorded were likely present. The donor was CMV seronegative and was included in the group of around 320 seronegative cohort members. A peripheral blood sample was collected from each donor, and TCR beta sequencing was performed on peripheral blood mononuclear cells. The Qiagen DNeasy Blood Extraction Kit was used to extract genomic DNA from the blood cell samples. V and J are trimmed by 3 bases and 3 bases, and the gene matches miss 2 bases of the junction. According to the germline V gene, CDR1 reads SGHNT and CDR2 reads YENEEA. From the cysteine up to the phenylalanine, the CDR3 has a length of 15 residues. Kept here is only the CDR3 DNA, which spans 45 bases and is read in frame from base 1.

The chain couples TRBV11-3 to TRBJ2-2, with 9 junctional bases fitting TRBD1. The sample taken for sequencing was PBMCs. The TCR originated in a woman aged 60-75 years in good health and CMV-seronegative. Read as DNA, the sequence is TGTGCCAGCAGCTTTCGGACAGGGGACACCGGGGAGCTGTTTTTT. Its amino acids are CASSFRTGDTGELFF.